The next 29 T cell receptor beta chains were all read from a single sample in a study of T cell changes during pregnancy in multiple sclerosis (dated by TCRdb to between 2018 and 2020). Library preparation used the immunoSEQ multiplex PCR assay. TCRdb took this table from immuneACCESS and kept in-frame rearrangements with V and J called. Such tables lack part of the clones; where checked against another copy, unresolved V genes explain under half of the gap, and the rest is unexplained. The sample profile shows 15,000 to 17,000 clones; approximately 83% of them were found once. Together, the top ten hold approximately 18% of the sample. Sequencing used CD8+ T cells from peripheral blood mononuclear cells, obtained after pregnancy. These receptors were collected from a female donor in good health, enrolled as a control in a pregnancy study.

The chain joins TRBV19 to TRBJ1-5, with TRBD1 identical over 9 bases. The length of the CDR3 is 15 residues. Germline V gene lookup returns CDR1 LNHDA and CDR2 SQIVND (reference sequence). J was trimmed by 7 bases and V by 4 bases; bases with no gene match: 8. DNA of the CDR3: TGTGCCAGTAGTACCTCACAGGGGGCTAGCCAGCCCCAGCATTTT. This gives the protein CASSTSQGASQPQHF.

The chain is built from TRBV15 and TRBJ1-2, with unresolved D. CDR1 is LNHNV, CDR2 YYDKDF, per germline (reference sequence). The CDR3 totals 17 residues. Trimming cost V 2 bases and J 8 bases, with 24 bases left between them. CDR3 sequence reads: CATSRTSGDIPSGGYTF. The CDR3 DNA reads TGTGCCACCAGCAGAACCTCGGGCGACATCCCCTCGGGAGGCTACACCTTC.

This rearrangement joins TRBV4-3 to TRBJ2-5, with 7 bases fitting TRBD2. The length of the CDR3 is 15 residues. Germline CDR1 is LGHNA and CDR2 is YSLEER. J was trimmed by 1 base and V by 1 base; bases with no gene match: 3. The chain's CDR3 is CASSQGLAVQETQYF. CDR3 DNA: TGCGCCAGCAGCCAAGGGCTAGCGGTCCAAGAGACCCAGTACTTC.

In this sample, this clone turned up once. The chain uses TRBV6-5 and TRBJ1-2; D is undetermined. CDR3 length equals 14 residues. Germline V gene data show CDR1 as MNHEY and CDR2 as SVGAGI. Trimming pared 4 bases from V and 8 bases from J, leaving 17 bases between. The CDR3: CASSSPHATSGYTF. As DNA, the CDR3 is TGTGCCAGCAGTTCCCCCCATGCCACTTCCGGCTACACCTTC.

The J gene is TRBJ1-1, the V gene TRBV27; D gene ambiguous. In germline, CDR1 is MNHEY, CDR2 SMNVEV (reference sequence). CDR3 length: 13 amino acids. Trimming cost V 5 bases and J 3 bases, with 10 bases left between them. Here the CDR3 DNA reads TGTGCCAGCAGTCGGACTCCCCACACTGAAGCTTTCTTT. The encoded protein is CASSRTPHTEAFF.

The V call is TRBV13, the J call TRBJ1-4; tentatively, D is TRBD1 (6 bases). This CDR3 spans 14 amino acids. V was clipped by 3 bases and J by 10 bases, with 15 bases between them. Germline CDR1 is PRHDT and CDR2 is FYEKMQ (reference sequence). The CDR3 spells CASSFGAGAVKLFF. CDR3 in DNA: TGTGCCAGCAGCTTCGGTGCAGGGGCAGTAAAACTGTTTTTT. Filled out from reference TRBV13 and TRBJ1-4, the complete variable domain reads AAGVIQSPRHLIKEKRETATLKCYPIPRHDTVYWYQQGPGQDPQFLISFYEKMQSDKGSIPDRFSAQQFSDYHSELNMSSLELGDSALYFCASSFGAGAVKLFFGSGTQLSVL.

Written as DNA, the CDR3 is TGTGCCAGCAGTGAGGAGACAGGGGCCTACAATGAGCAGTTCTTC. Encoded protein: CASSEETGAYNEQFF. The V gene is TRBV6-4, the J gene TRBJ2-1; 8 nucleotides line up with TRBD1. The CDR3 has 15 residues. Germline lookup yields CDR1 MRHNA and CDR2 SNTAGT. V shed 3 bases and J 2 bases; nucleotides not matched to a gene: 3.

This clone was seen once. The rearrangement uses TRBV9 and TRBJ1-3; the match to TRBD1 covers 7 bases. Trimming took 3 bases from V and 0 from J; bases not matched to a gene: 6. The CDR3 sequence is 16 residues long. CDR1 is SGDLS, CDR2 YYNGEE, per germline. The CDR3 sequence is CASSGGTASSGNTIYF. In DNA, the CDR3 is TGTGCCAGCAGCGGGGGGACAGCGAGCTCTGGAAACACCATATATTTT.

The genes are TRBV4-3 and TRBJ1-5; D is undetermined. Per the germline V gene, CDR1 is LGHNA and CDR2 is YSLEER. The CDR3 is 15 residues long. The V end was cut by 0 bases, the J end by 9 bases, with 15 bases between. CDR3 in DNA: TGCGCCAGCAGCCAAGACCGGCAGGTTGCGGGGCCCCAGCATTTT. It encodes CASSQDRQVAGPQHF.

This chain links TRBV9 with TRBJ2-5; no clear D gene. The J call could be wrong; TRBJ2-7 is a better fit for the DNA end. Germline V gives CDR1 SGDLS, CDR2 YYNGEE. This CDR3 spans 13 amino acids. The CDR3 sequence is CASSVGQFYEQYF. CDR3 in DNA: TGTGCCAGCAGCGTGGGCCAGTTCTACGAGCAGTACTTC.

The chain recombines TRBV6-5 with TRBJ2-3; D is unclear. CDR1 and CDR2 from the germline V gene are MNHEY and SVGAGI. This CDR3 spans 12 amino acids. Trimming removed 8 bases from V and 1 base from J, with 7 bases in between. The CDR3 region has the DNA TGTGCCAGCTCGGCGGGCACAGATACGCAGTATTTT. Protein sequence: CASSAGTDTQYF.

This clone was counted a few times. The chain joins TRBV6-4 to TRBJ2-2; maybe TRBD2 (5 bases). This CDR3 comprises 16 residues. Germline V gene sequence: CDR1 MRHNA, CDR2 SNTAGT. The ends were cut back, 0 bases at V and 4 bases at J, with 12 bases in the middle. As DNA, the CDR3 is TGTGCCAGCAGTGACTCATCGGCGGGTAGCACCGGGGAGCTGTTTTTT. Translating gives CASSDSSAGSTGELFF.

This clone was picked up many times. The DNA for the CDR3 is TGTGCCAGCAGTGTTGCGGGGGGCACAGATACGCAGTATTTT. It codes for CASSVAGGTDTQYF. The genes are TRBV6-4 and TRBJ2-3, with 7 bases lining up with TRBD2. Germline assignment: CDR1 MRHNA and CDR2 SNTAGT. V was pared by 4 bases and J by 1 base, with 2 bases of the junction left unmatched. This CDR3 has 14 residues.

The rearrangement uses TRBV21-1 and TRBJ2-7; the table's D call of TRBD2 was not tested on the DNA. TRBV21-1 is labeled a pseudogene. The CDR3 extends over 15 amino acids. The CDR3 spells CASSKVYLRSYEQYF. DNA for the CDR3: TGTGCCAGCAGCAAAGTCTACCTTCGGTCCTACGAGCAGTACTTC.

This chain uses TRBV10-3 with TRBJ1-1, with 9 bases aligning to TRBD1. The CDR3 spans 15 residues. Germline values: CDR1 ENHRY, CDR2 SYGVKD. V dropped 2 bases and J dropped 1; count of bases not matched to a gene: 2. The CDR3 DNA is TGTGCCATCAGTGAGAGGACAGGGGCGAACACTGAAGCTTTCTTT. Residues: CAISERTGANTEAFF.

The chain is built from TRBV10-3 and TRBJ2-2, with D perhaps matching TRBD2 (6 bases). The CDR3 has 17 residues. Germline V CDR1 and CDR2: ENHRY, SYGVKD. The ends were cut back, 4 bases at V and 3 bases at J, with 18 bases in the middle. The CDR3 nucleotides are TGTGCCATCAGTGCGTCTACCCCGGGACTCCACACCGGGGAGCTGTTTTTT. It translates to CAISASTPGLHTGELFF.

This clone was counted between two and nine times. The chain uses TRBV6-4 and TRBJ2-1, with 9 bases fitting TRBD1. The CDR3 has 14 amino acids. The trim removed 5 bases at V and 7 bases at J, leaving 6 bases unmatched. From germline, CDR1 is MRHNA and CDR2 SNTAGT. As DNA, the CDR3 is TGTGCCAGCAGTAAGGGACAGGGTGGTAATGAGCAGTTCTTC. Its translation: CASSKGQGGNEQFF.

This clone has just one count. The chain is built from TRBV27 and TRBJ2-1, with D maybe TRBD1 (5 bases). With 10 bases removed from V and 2 bases from J, the gap between germline ends came to 15 bases. Germline assignment: CDR1 MNHEY and CDR2 SMNVEV (reference sequence). The CDR3 sequence is 14 residues long. The CDR3 spells CATSRAGTYNEQFF. The CDR3 DNA is TGTGCCACCTCCAGGGCAGGGACCTACAATGAGCAGTTCTTC.

The rearrangement links TRBV27 to TRBJ2-1, with 7 bases matching TRBD2. Germline assignment: CDR1 MNHEY and CDR2 SMNVEV (reference sequence). The CDR3 has 16 residues. The trim removed 2 bases at V and 7 bases at J, leaving 11 bases unmatched. The CDR3 DNA sequence: TGTGCCAGCAGTTTAACGCGCCCTAGCGGCAAAAATGAGCAGTTCTTC. This translates into CASSLTRPSGKNEQFF.

V is TRBV4-3 and J is TRBJ1-4; D gene uncertain. The CDR3 has 17 amino acids. Germline values: CDR1 LGHNA, CDR2 YSLEER. V shed 0 bases and J shed 3 bases, with 14 bases lying between them. The CDR3 sequence is CASSQEAGWASNEKLFF. CDR3 nucleotide sequence: TGCGCCAGCAGCCAAGAGGCAGGTTGGGCGTCTAATGAAAAACTGTTTTTT.

The rearrangement links TRBV6-6 to TRBJ1-2, with 10 bases lining up with TRBD1. The CDR3 covers 13 residues. Germline CDR1 reads MNHNY; CDR2 reads SVGAGI (reference sequence). V shed 4 bases and J 4 bases; nucleotides not matched to a gene: 0. CDR3 amino acids: CASSWTGGYGYTF. CDR3 DNA: TGTGCCAGCAGTTGGACAGGGGGCTATGGCTACACCTTC.

This chain joins TRBV6-4 and TRBJ2-1; TRBD1 matches at 7 bases. CDR1 MRHNA and CDR2 SNTAGT come from the germline V gene. V gave up 1 base and J gave up 9 bases; unmatched junction bases: 3. The length of the CDR3 is 13 residues. The CDR3 spells CASSDYRGTEQFF. DNA of the CDR3: TGTGCCAGCAGTGACTACAGGGGTACTGAGCAGTTCTTC.

The J gene is TRBJ1-4, the V gene TRBV7-2, with TRBD1 as a possible D gene (5 bases). Germline V CDR1 and CDR2: SGHTA, FQGNSA. The CDR3 covers 15 residues. V lost 4 bases, J lost 3 bases, and 12 bases lay in between. The CDR3 DNA follows: TGTGCCAGCAGCTCCCTCGGAGGGGCTAATGAAAAACTGTTTTTT. As protein: CASSSLGGANEKLFF.

The chain combines TRBV6-1 with TRBJ1-1, with D possibly matching TRBD1 (6 bases). Germline loops: CDR1 MNHNS, CDR2 SASEGT. The CDR3 extends over 13 amino acids. The V gene lost 6 bases and the J gene lost 3 bases, with 11 bases spanning the gap. CDR3: CASRGGAHTEAFF. DNA for the CDR3: TGTGCCAGCAGAGGGGGGGCGCACACTGAAGCTTTCTTT.

This rearrangement joins TRBV7-7 to TRBJ2-5; 9 bases align to TRBD2. The J segment lost 5 bases and the V segment lost 6 bases, leaving 16 bases of the junction unmatched. CDR3 size: 17 residues. Germline loops: CDR1 SSHAT, CDR2 FNYEAQ (reference sequence). CDR3 in amino acids: CASSPGGAGGLEETQYF. In nucleotides, the CDR3 is TGTGCCAGCAGTCCCGGTGGGGCGGGGGGGCTGGAGGAGACCCAGTACTTC.

The chain combines TRBV10-1 with TRBJ2-3; 9 positions match TRBD1. Per the germline V gene, CDR1 is WNHNN and CDR2 is SYGVQD (reference sequence). V shed 0 bases and J 5 bases; nucleotides not matched to a gene: 6. This CDR3 spans 16 amino acids. DNA of the CDR3: TGCGCCAGCAGTGAGTCACACAGGGGGCAGGGAGATACGCAGTATTTT. It translates to CASSESHRGQGDTQYF.

CDR3 sequence reads: CASSIVRDRGNEQYF. Here the CDR3 DNA reads TGTGCCAGTAGTATAGTCCGGGACAGGGGAAACGAGCAGTACTTC. This sequence joins TRBV19 and TRBJ2-7; 10 bases line up with TRBD1. Looked up from germline, CDR1 is LNHDA and CDR2 is SQIVND (reference sequence). The V gene end was trimmed by 1 base and the J gene end by 5 bases; junction bases not matched to a gene: 5. The CDR3 has 15 amino acids.

This clone is medium-sized (0.01 to 0.1%) within its sample. The chain combines TRBV7-9 with TRBJ2-7; TRBD1 is a possible D gene (6 bases). The germline V and J ends were trimmed by 1 base and 2 bases, with 9 bases remaining between them. The CDR3 length is 14 residues. The germline CDR1 and CDR2 sequences are SEHNR and FQNEAQ (reference sequence). DNA for the CDR3: TGTGCCAGCAGCTTAGGCAGGGGAACCTACGAGCAGTACTTC. The encoded protein is CASSLGRGTYEQYF.

The rearrangement joins TRBV5-6 to TRBJ2-3; 12 nucleotides match TRBD2. Germline CDR1 is SGHDT and CDR2 is YYEEEE. The CDR3 is made up of 17 amino acids. Trimming at V came to 3 bases and at J to 0 bases, leaving 5 bases not matched to a gene. CDR3: CASSSGTSGRSTDTQYF. CDR3 sequence (DNA): TGTGCCAGCAGCTCCGGGACTAGCGGGCGAAGCACAGATACGCAGTATTTT.